The T cell receptor (beta chain) under discussion was sequenced for a study of CD8+CD57+ T cells in acquired aplastic anemia (dated by TCRdb to the late 2010s). Turning to the overall study: DNA extracted from sorted CD4+ and CD8+ cells had a mean of about 3.2 ug, with a range of about 0.2 to 30 ug. CD8+CD57+ expansion was defined as a frequency above the mean frequency observed in healthy subjects.

TCR beta VDJ combination and CDR3 sequence profiling used genomic DNA as the template. An Illumina HiSeq 2000 was the platform used for TCR repertoire sequencing. On the study's bioinformatics: Repertoire assessment relied on Simpson's diversity index, CDR3 size and DJ length profiles, and TRBV/TRBJ rearrangement plots. Whichever DNA sequence was most abundant in the deep sequencing data was defined as the immunodominant clone. CDR3 amino acid sequences were screened for sharing across subjects and compared with published repertoires and the VDJdb database. Using fastp at Q25 and MiXCR, TCRdb reprocessed the public reads and kept productive beta chains. Identical CDR3 protein sequences are pooled into one entry, listed with their most common genes and DNA. In this record, the V and J calls reflect TCRdb's handling and not the investigators' own analysis. For this sample there are about 160,000 distinct CDR3 sequences; around half appear just once. Around 2.9% of the sample goes to the ten largest clones.

Ends trimmed: V by 3 bases, J by 11 bases; bases unmatched to a gene: 13. The CDR3, from cysteine to phenylalanine, totals 15 residues. The retained sequence is limited to the CDR3, 45 bases, with the frame set at the first base. Taken from the germline V gene, the CDR1 and CDR2 loops are MDHEN and SYDVKM. Comments on this clonotype: It has no known antigen specificity. No per-base quality is available; no much larger clone lies one base away.

Patients chosen for sequencing had shown expansion of CD8+CD57+ cells by flow cytometry. Every patient had a diagnosis of severe acquired aplastic anemia based on International Study of Aplastic Anemia and Agranulocytosis and Camitta criteria. No therapy had been received by the patients at the time of blood sampling. In this study, sorted CD4+ and CD8+ T cells from the blood of healthy subjects and of severe aplastic anemia patients had their TCR repertoires deep-sequenced. In the USA, patient enrollment took place under clinicaltrials.gov protocols 00001620, 01623167, 00001397, 00071045, 00081523 and 00961064. Ficoll-Paque density gradient centrifugation was used to isolate peripheral blood mononuclear cells. Before DNA extraction, CD4+ and CD8+ T cells were sorted with FACS or magnetic beads. General study outcomes and caveats: Patients and healthy controls showed no significant difference in CD8+ Simpson's diversity (P=0.060). Roughly 30 CD8+ CDR3 sequences were found to be shared between patients and controls, but these sequences appeared to be highly expressed in patients and within the immunodominant clones of the patients.

The TCR comes from a human donor with aplastic anemia. In this chain, TRBV28 is recombined with TRBJ2-1; a stretch of 7 junction bases matches TRBD2. The sequencing sample was made of sorted CD4+, CD8+, or CD8+CD57+ T cells (not recorded which) from PBMCs. The CDR3 protein is CASSFVSGAGAKQFF. The DNA sequence is given as TGTGCCAGCAGTTTCGTAAGCGGGGCTGGGGCGAAGCAGTTCTTC.